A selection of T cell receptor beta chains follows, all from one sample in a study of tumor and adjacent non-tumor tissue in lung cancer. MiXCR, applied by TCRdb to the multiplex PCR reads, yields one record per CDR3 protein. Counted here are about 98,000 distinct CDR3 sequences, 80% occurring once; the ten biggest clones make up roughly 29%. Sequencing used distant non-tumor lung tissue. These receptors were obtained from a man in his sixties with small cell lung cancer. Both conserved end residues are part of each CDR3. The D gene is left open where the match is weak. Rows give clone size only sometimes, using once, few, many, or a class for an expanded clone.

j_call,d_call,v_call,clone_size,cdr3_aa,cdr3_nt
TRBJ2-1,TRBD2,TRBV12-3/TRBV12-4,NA,CASSFHRLAKSKNEQFF,TGTGCCAGCAGTTTCCACAGACTAGCGAAATCCAAGAATGAGCAGTTCTTC
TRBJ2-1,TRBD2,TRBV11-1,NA,CASSSESRTSGSGNDQFF,TGTGCCAGCAGCTCAGAATCGAGGACTAGCGGGAGTGGTAATGACCAATTCTTT
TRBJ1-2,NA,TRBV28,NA,CASSRDRASRGYTF,TGTGCCAGCAGTCGCGACAGAGCTTCACGGGGCTACACCTTC
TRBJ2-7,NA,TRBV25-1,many,CASTPPGLGGSEQYF,TGTGCCAGCACTCCGCCGGGTCTCGGAGGTTCCGAGCAGTACTTC
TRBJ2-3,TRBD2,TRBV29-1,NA,CSAELAGGGVTQYF,TGCAGCGCTGAGCTAGCGGGAGGGGGAGTTACGCAGTATTTT
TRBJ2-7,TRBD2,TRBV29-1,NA,CSVEDRGRGEGEQYF,TGCAGCGTTGAAGATCGGGGTCGGGGGGAAGGAGAGCAGTACTTC
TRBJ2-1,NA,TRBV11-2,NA,CASSLERLGLNEQFF,TGTGCCAGCAGCCTGGAGAGACTAGGGCTCAATGAGCAGTTCTTC
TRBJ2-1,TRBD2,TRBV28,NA,CATRTSDVGELFF,TGTGCCACCAGGACTAGCGACGTGGGGGAGCTGTTCTTC
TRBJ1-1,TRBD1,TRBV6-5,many,CASSYRGLETEAFF,TGTGCCAGCAGTTATAGGGGGCTAGAGACTGAAGCTTTCTTT
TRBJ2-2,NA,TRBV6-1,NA,CAGGAGPHTVELFF,TGTGCCGGCGGTGCGGGACCCCACACCGTGGAGCTGTTTTTT
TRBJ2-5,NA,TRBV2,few,CASSLGREETQYF,TGTGCCAGCAGTCTAGGGCGAGAAGAGACCCAGTACTTC
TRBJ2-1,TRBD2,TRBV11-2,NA,CASSYVAGEERFF,TGTGCCAGCAGCTATGTAGCGGGAGAAGAGCGATTCTTC
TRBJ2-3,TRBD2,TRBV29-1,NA,CSVDGTSYTDTQYF,TGCAGCGTAGATGGGACTAGCTACACAGATACTCAGTATTTT
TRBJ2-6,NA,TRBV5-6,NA,CVSSLGPGANVLTF,TGTGTCAGCAGCTTGGGCCCTGGGGCCAACGTCCTGACTTTC
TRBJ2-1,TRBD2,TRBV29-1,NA,CSVEKGRGGGQFF,TGCAGCGTTGAAAAGGGTCGGGGCGGGGGGCAGTTCTTC
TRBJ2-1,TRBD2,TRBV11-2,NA,CASGSYSWGLAGEERQFF,TGTGCCAGCGGCTCATATAGTTGGGGACTAGCGGGAGAGGAGCGACAGTTCTTC
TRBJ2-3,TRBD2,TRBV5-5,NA,CASSFGLAGGRDTQYF,TGTGCCAGCAGCTTTGGGCTAGCGGGAGGTCGGGATACGCAGTATTTT
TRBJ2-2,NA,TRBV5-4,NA,CSSSSVANTGELVF,TGTTCCAGCAGCTCCGTCGCGAACACTGGGGAGCTGGTTTTT
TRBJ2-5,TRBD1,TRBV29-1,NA,CSVEGQGSADFAAQYF,TGCAGCGTTGAGGGACAGGGGTCTGCGGATTTTGCGGCCCAGTACTTC
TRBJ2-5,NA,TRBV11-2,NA,CASSLRLTEYRETQYF,TGTGCCAGCAGTTTAAGGCTAACGGAGTACCGAGAGACCCAGTACTTC
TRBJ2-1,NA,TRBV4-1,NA,CASSQDSRAGNERFF,TGCGCCAGCAGTCAGGATAGCAGGGCAGGGAATGAGCGCTTCTTC
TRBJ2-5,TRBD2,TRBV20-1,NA,CSARGGLAGEENQYF,TGCAGTGCTAGAGGTGGACTGGCGGGAGAAGAGAACCAGTACTTC